The clone carrying this T cell receptor beta chain showed up just once. Its antigen is as yet unknown. Use of 60 Vbeta and 13 Jbeta primers characterized the PCR. Here immunoSEQ multiplex PCR was the method, and the copy in TCRdb shows in-frame clones only, minus some. The table shows some 180,000 clones, with approximately 86% occurring only once. The data originate from a study of cytomegalovirus exposure and HLA in healthy donors. Whole-study results and caveats: Reportedly, TCR beta sequences accurately predicted HLA-A and HLA-B alleles in most subjects. Presence/absence comparisons presumed near-even sequencing depth among donors.

Per the germline V gene, CDR1 is MGHRA and CDR2 is YSYEKL. With V trimmed by 1 base and J by 8 bases, 11 bases remained unmatched. The CDR3 is made up of 16 amino acids. All the people who gave samples were healthy bone marrow donors. Donors showed nominal health when sampled, although they likely had unrecorded immune exposures. This sequence originates from a boy under 10 years old in good health and CMV-seronegative. Sequencing was carried out using PBMCs. The rearrangement uses TRBV4-1 and TRBJ2-1; TRBD2 matches 7 bases. In DNA form, the CDR3 reads TGCGCCAGCAGCCAAGCGAGTAGCGGAGGGAGGGATGAGCAGTTCTTC. Amino acid sequence: CASSQASSGGRDEQFF.